These T cell receptor beta chains were read from a single sample in a study of cytomegalovirus exposure and HLA in healthy donors. The assay was immunoSEQ multiplex PCR, and TCRdb's table has in-frame clones only and misses some. The repertoire holds 170,000 or so clones, with 80% as singletons. The sequencing sample was made of PBMCs. Every receptor here comes from a boy younger than 18 in good health and CMV-seronegative. CDR3s include the opening cysteine and the closing phenylalanine or tryptophan.

v_gene: TRBV19; CDR3aa: CASQTPTGNYGYTF
v_gene: TRBV5-4; CDR3aa: CASSLGTGRSTEAFF
v_gene: TRBV5-6; CDR3aa: CASSFRFTNYGYTF
v_gene: TRBV4-1; CDR3aa: CASSQRGVTYNEQFF
v_gene: TRBV9; CDR3aa: CASSVVSNFNEQFF
v_gene: TRBV14; CDR3aa: CASSRTVNTEAFF
v_gene: TRBV28; CDR3aa: CASSLGLAGGGETQYF
v_gene: TRBV15; CDR3aa: CATSRDWAADEQFF
v_gene: TRBV7-9; CDR3aa: CASSFARENTEAFF
v_gene: TRBV5-1; CDR3aa: CASSYREVGELFF
v_gene: TRBV13; CDR3aa: CASSLLNTEAFF
v_gene: TRBV7-9; CDR3aa: CASSSVGSGGGLYNEQFF
v_gene: TRBV12-5; CDR3aa: CASGLNPPDYGYTF
v_gene: TRBV29-1; CDR3aa: CSVVQNTEAFF
v_gene: TRBV9; CDR3aa: CASSVGGSKYYNEQFF
v_gene: TRBV5-1; CDR3aa: CASSRGLAGGVAKNIQYF
v_gene: TRBV11-3; CDR3aa: CASSAVTGGARETQYF
v_gene: TRBV10-3; CDR3aa: CAISEGPGNYEQYF
v_gene: TRBV10-3; CDR3aa: CAISELGAETQYF
v_gene: TRBV9; CDR3aa: CASSVGPGGGALNEQFF
v_gene: TRBV5-4; CDR3aa: CASSLEVTAYNEQFF
v_gene: TRBV11-2; CDR3aa: CASSLGLGAYEQYF
v_gene: TRBV27; CDR3aa: CASRRDSQETQYF
v_gene: TRBV2; CDR3aa: CASSRDSVYEQYF
v_gene: TRBV9; CDR3aa: CASSTTGGGTAGAFF
v_gene: TRBV5-5; CDR3aa: CASSQRLGNQPQHF
v_gene: TRBV5-1; CDR3aa: CATRGGITDPEAFF
v_gene: TRBV7-3; CDR3aa: CASSQTANSYNEQFF
v_gene: TRBV7-9; CDR3aa: CASRQATVRELFF
v_gene: TRBV6-1; CDR3aa: CASSGGTPVGNQPQHF
v_gene: TRBV19; CDR3aa: CASKGEGETQYF
v_gene: TRBV7-9; CDR3aa: CASSLPPTGKRYGYTF
v_gene: TRBV29-1; CDR3aa: CSADRAYDYGYTF
v_gene: TRBV19; CDR3aa: CASMAPGTRTVYGYTF
v_gene: TRBV7-9; CDR3aa: CASSVTGGRQETQYF
v_gene: TRBV19; CDR3aa: CASRILGQGSNQPQHF
v_gene: TRBV29-1; CDR3aa: CSVQRGPKFEAFF
v_gene: TRBV19; CDR3aa: CASSMHRRWTGGNTIYF
v_gene: TRBV4-1; CDR3aa: CASSQESWEVYGYTF
v_gene: TRBV2; CDR3aa: CASSDKQFF
v_gene: TRBV29-1; CDR3aa: CSVLTGGSNTEAFF
v_gene: TRBV25-1; CDR3aa: CASRGQGYGYTF
v_gene: TRBV11-3; CDR3aa: CASSYRDRGYNEQFF
v_gene: TRBV4-3; CDR3aa: CASSQEKLGDIYEQYF
v_gene: TRBV5-1; CDR3aa: CASSLELRQGRNEQYF
v_gene: TRBV4-3; CDR3aa: CASSLGRGLAFNEQFF
v_gene: TRBV7-8; CDR3aa: CASSPQLYEQYF
v_gene: TRBV19; CDR3aa: CASSTWTSGSSYEQYF
v_gene: TRBV7-2; CDR3aa: CASSLETGRQPQHF
v_gene: TRBV15; CDR3aa: CATSRPGTRVYNEQFF
v_gene: TRBV6-1; CDR3aa: CASSRVAGDTGELFF
v_gene: TRBV4-2; CDR3aa: CASSQDGLDPYEQYF
v_gene: TRBV6-6; CDR3aa: CASSYAVNTEAFF
v_gene: TRBV10-3; CDR3aa: CAIGSGTGSYEQYF
v_gene: TRBV5-4; CDR3aa: CASSLDFPGTGDTEAFF